The 7 T cell receptor beta chains below were found in one sample sequenced in a study of T cell repertoires in cytomegalovirus infection. TCRdb independently ran MiXCR on the reads; one entry per CDR3 protein. Here the sample spans under 70,000 distinct CDR3 sequences, 33% being singletons. What these receptors recognize is not known. The sequenced sample consisted of PBMCs, sequenced either directly or after in vitro stimulation (not recorded which). The source of these receptors is a human donor in good health (CMV status not recorded). Some clones in this sample may be carry-over from other donors' samples.

This clonotype has a handful of counts. The rearrangement uses TRBV12-3 or TRBV12-4 and TRBJ2-3; 9 nucleotides align to TRBD1. Trimming at V came to 3 bases and at J to 4 bases, leaving 5 bases not matched to a gene. The CDR3 runs 15 residues. The CDR3 sequence: CASSLEQGAADTQYF. The CDR3 DNA sequence: TGTGCCAGCAGTTTGGAACAGGGGGCAGCAGATACGCAGTATTTT.

The V and J genes are TRBV9 and TRBJ2-2, with D possibly TRBD2 on 6 matching bases. The CDR3 length is 16 residues. In germline, CDR1 is SGDLS, CDR2 YYNGEE. Trimming shortened V by 3 bases and J by 0 bases, and 12 bases separated the two germline ends. CDR3 sequence reads: CASSAFAGTNTGELFF. CDR3 coding DNA: TGTGCCAGCAGCGCTTTCGCGGGGACGAACACCGGGGAGCTGTTTTTT.

In its sample, this clonotype ranks as large (0.1 to 1%). This chain uses TRBV6-2 or TRBV6-3 with TRBJ1-4; D remains ambiguous. Trimming took off 2 bases at V and 0 bases at J, with 16 bases between the two ends. The V gene's germline CDR1 is MNHEY and CDR2 SVGEGT. The CDR3 consists of 18 residues. CDR3 sequence (DNA): TGTGCCAGCAGTTACAACCCAAGGACGGAAGCAACTAATGAAAAACTGTTTTTT. Its translation is CASSYNPRTEATNEKLFF.

As for this clonotype: This may arise from a read error, as a much more abundant clone is one base away. V gene TRBV6-1 combines with J gene TRBJ2-3; TRBD2 matches 10 bases. The CDR3 has 18 amino acids. The trim removed 5 bases at V and 2 bases at J, leaving 13 bases unmatched. Germline CDR1 and CDR2: MNHNS and SASEGT. The CDR3 region is CASSSLAGDRSYTDTQYF. As DNA, the CDR3 is TGTGCCAGCAGTAGTCTAGCGGGGGACCGATCCTACACAGATACGCAGTATTTT.

The chain has TRBV16 and TRBJ2-1; D call uncertain. In germline, CDR1 is KGHSY, CDR2 FQNENV. The V and J ends lost 1 base and 7 bases respectively, with 8 bases between them. This CDR3 comprises 13 residues. CDR3 region: CASSQFVGNEQFF. In DNA form, the CDR3 reads TGTGCCAGCAGCCAATTCGTGGGGAATGAGCAGTTCTTC.

This clonotype was recorded a few times. J is TRBJ2-7 and V is TRBV7-2; TRBD2 might be the D (6 bases). Germline V gene data show CDR1 as SGHTA and CDR2 as FQGNSA. Trimming pared 1 base from V and 3 bases from J, leaving 13 bases between. The CDR3 has 15 amino acids. The CDR3 sequence is CASSLVSGSFYEQYF. The CDR3 DNA reads TGTGCCAGCAGCTTAGTTAGCGGATCTTTCTACGAGCAGTACTTC.

This clonotype was found a few times. The chain joins TRBV14 to TRBJ2-1, with D unresolved. The V end lost 5 bases, the J end lost 5 bases, and 16 bases lay between the germline ends. Germline V gives CDR1 SGHDN, CDR2 FVKESK. CDR3 size: 15 residues. This CDR3 is CASSSPHLGNNEQFF. The CDR3 DNA sequence: TGTGCCAGCAGCTCCCCTCACCTAGGGAACAATGAGCAGTTCTTC. The full variable domain, its missing parts supplied by reference TRBV14 and TRBJ2-1, is EAGVTQFPSHSVIEKGQTVTLRCDPISGHDNLYWYRRVMGKEIKFLLHFVKESKQDESGMPNNRFLAERTGGTYSTLKVQPAELEDSGVYFCASSSPHLGNNEQFFGPGTRLTVL.